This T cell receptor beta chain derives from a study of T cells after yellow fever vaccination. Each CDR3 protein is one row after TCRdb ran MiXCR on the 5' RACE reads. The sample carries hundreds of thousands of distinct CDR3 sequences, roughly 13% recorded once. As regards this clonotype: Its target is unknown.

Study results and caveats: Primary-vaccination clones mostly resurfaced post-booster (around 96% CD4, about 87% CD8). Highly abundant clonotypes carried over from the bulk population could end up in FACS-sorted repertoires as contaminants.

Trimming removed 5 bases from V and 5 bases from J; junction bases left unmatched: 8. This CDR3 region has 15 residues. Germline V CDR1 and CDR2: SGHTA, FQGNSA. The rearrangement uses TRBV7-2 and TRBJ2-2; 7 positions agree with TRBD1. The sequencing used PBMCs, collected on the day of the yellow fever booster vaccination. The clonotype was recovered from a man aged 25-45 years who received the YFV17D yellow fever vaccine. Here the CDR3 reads CASSPGQVRTGELFF. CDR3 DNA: TGTGCCAGCAGCCCAGGACAGGTTCGAACCGGGGAGCTGTTTTTT.